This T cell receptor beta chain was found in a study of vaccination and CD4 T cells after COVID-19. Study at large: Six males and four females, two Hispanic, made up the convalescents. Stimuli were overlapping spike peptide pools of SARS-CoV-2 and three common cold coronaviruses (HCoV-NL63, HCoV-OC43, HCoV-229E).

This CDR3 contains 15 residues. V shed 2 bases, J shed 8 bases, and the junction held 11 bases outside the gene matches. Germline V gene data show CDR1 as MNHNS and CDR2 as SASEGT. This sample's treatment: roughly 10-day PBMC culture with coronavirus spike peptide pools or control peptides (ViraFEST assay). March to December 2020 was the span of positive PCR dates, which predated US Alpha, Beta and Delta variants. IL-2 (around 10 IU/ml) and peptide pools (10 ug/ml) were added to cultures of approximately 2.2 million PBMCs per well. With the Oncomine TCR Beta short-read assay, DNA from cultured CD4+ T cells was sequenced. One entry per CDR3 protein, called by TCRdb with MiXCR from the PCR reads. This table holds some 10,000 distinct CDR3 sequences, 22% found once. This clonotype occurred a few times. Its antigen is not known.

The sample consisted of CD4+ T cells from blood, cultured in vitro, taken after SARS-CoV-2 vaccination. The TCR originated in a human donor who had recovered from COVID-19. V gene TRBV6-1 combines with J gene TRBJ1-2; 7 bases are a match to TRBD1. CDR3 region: CASSETPGQPWGYTF. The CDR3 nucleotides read TGTGCCAGCAGTGAAACTCCGGGACAGCCGTGGGGCTACACCTTC.